A single sample gave rise to the 24 T cell receptor beta chains below, sequenced in a study of cytomegalovirus exposure and HLA in healthy donors. The PCR had 60 Vbeta and 13 Jbeta primers. Profiled with immunoSEQ multiplex PCR; TCRdb holds only in-frame clones, not every one. The sample includes about 190,000 clones, around 86% of them seen just once. The specimen sequenced was PBMCs. These receptors all stem from a man under 40 in good health and CMV-seronegative.

The chain carries TRBV27 and TRBJ1-2; possibly TRBD1 for D (6 bases). The CDR3 totals 15 residues. Germline CDR1 MNHEY, CDR2 SMNVEV (reference sequence). Trimming removed 7 bases at V and 2 bases at J, with 17 bases between. The CDR3 sequence is CASISTSQGNYGYTF. The CDR3 coding sequence is TGTGCCAGCATTTCAACTTCCCAGGGGAACTATGGCTACACCTTC.

The sample holds a few counts of this clone. The chain recombines TRBV5-1 with TRBJ2-3, with 8 positions matching TRBD1. In germline, CDR1 is SGHRS, CDR2 YFSETQ. This CDR3 has 19 amino acids. The J segment lost 0 bases and the V segment lost 4 bases, leaving 16 bases of the junction unmatched. The CDR3 loop is CASSRQPYGTGHSTDTQYF. CDR3 bases: TGCGCCAGCAGCCGACAGCCATACGGGACAGGCCATAGCACAGATACGCAGTATTTT.

V usage is TRBV5-1 and J usage is TRBJ1-2; the D gene is possibly TRBD1 (5 bases). V was trimmed by 2 bases and J by 6 bases, leaving 20 bases between them. CDR3 length equals 16 residues. The V gene's germline CDR1 is SGHRS and CDR2 YFSETQ. CDR3 region: CASSLSHTPQGDGYTF. In DNA form, the CDR3 reads TGCGCCAGCAGCTTATCACACACACCTCAAGGGGATGGCTACACCTTC.

The genes are TRBV19 and TRBJ1-5; TRBD1 matches 11 bases. V lost 3 bases and J lost 4; bases outside the gene matches: 8. The CDR3 spans 17 residues. Per germline, CDR1 LNHDA and CDR2 SQIVND (reference sequence). CDR3 sequence: CASSMIGDRGFNQPQHF. The CDR3, as DNA: TGTGCCAGTAGTATGATTGGGGACAGGGGGTTTAATCAGCCCCAGCATTTT.

The V and J genes are TRBV5-8 and TRBJ1-3; the D gene is possibly TRBD1 (5 bases). The germline V gene encodes CDR1 SGHTS and CDR2 YDEGEE. The CDR3 extends over 15 amino acids. V lost 4 bases, J lost 0 bases, and 11 bases lay in between. In DNA, the CDR3 is TGTGCCAGCAGCAGGACACGCCGCTCTGGAAACACCATATATTTT. It yields the protein CASSRTRRSGNTIYF. Full variable domain (remainder filled in from reference TRBV5-8 and TRBJ1-3): EAGVTQSPTHLIKTRGQQATLRCSPISGHTSVYWYQQALGLGLQFLLWYDEGEERNRGNFPPRFSGRQFPNYSSELNVNALELEDSALYLCASSRTRRSGNTIYFGEGSWLTVV.

This chain connects TRBV11-2 to TRBJ2-1, with D perhaps TRBD1 (6 bases). The CDR3 runs 13 residues. The V and J ends lost 6 bases and 8 bases respectively, with 14 bases between them. The germline V gene encodes CDR1 SGHAT and CDR2 FQNNGV. CDR3 sequence (DNA): TGTGCCAGCAGGAGAAACAGGGATCATGAGCAGTTCTTC. The encoded protein is CASRRNRDHEQFF.

This clone was found once. The rearrangement joins TRBV4-3 to TRBJ2-7, with D unclear. Trimming shortened V by 0 bases and J by 3 bases, and 9 bases separated the two germline ends. Germline V gene data show CDR1 as LGHNA and CDR2 as YSLEER. The CDR3 consists of 14 residues. Here the CDR3 DNA reads TGCGCCAGCAGCCAAGATTCGTCACTCTACGAGCAGTACTTC. This gives the protein CASSQDSSLYEQYF.

This sequence joins TRBV5-8 and TRBJ1-5; no clear D gene. From germline, CDR1 is SGHTS and CDR2 YDEGEE. V lost 3 bases and J lost 5, with 6 bases in between. The CDR3 length is 12 residues. This CDR3 reads CASSSNYQPQHF. In DNA, the CDR3 is TGTGCCAGCAGCTCGAACTATCAGCCCCAGCATTTT. The variable domain in full, completed from reference TRBV5-8 and TRBJ1-5, reads EAGVTQSPTHLIKTRGQQATLRCSPISGHTSVYWYQQALGLGLQFLLWYDEGEERNRGNFPPRFSGRQFPNYSSELNVNALELEDSALYLCASSSNYQPQHFGDGTRLSIL.

V is TRBV19 and J is TRBJ2-1; TRBD2 matches 12 bases. This CDR3 is built from 16 residues. With 5 bases clipped from V and 5 bases from J, the junction kept 7 bases outside the gene matches. The germline V gene has CDR1 LNHDA and CDR2 SQIVND (reference sequence). The CDR3 DNA follows: TGTGCCAGTAGTCCCGGACTAGCGGGATACCACAATGAGCAGTTCTTC. Translated, it gives CASSPGLAGYHNEQFF.

The rearrangement uses TRBV6-1 and TRBJ1-4, with TRBD1 matching over 8 bases. Germline values: CDR1 MNHNS, CDR2 SASEGT. V shed 2 bases and J 6 bases; nucleotides not matched to a gene: 5. This CDR3 has 15 residues. This CDR3 is CASSELTGEDEKLFF. Written as DNA, the CDR3 is TGTGCCAGCAGTGAATTGACAGGGGAAGATGAAAAACTGTTTTTT.

The CDR3 loop reads CASRTDRATNEKLFF. The DNA for the CDR3 is TGTGCCAGCAGAACGGACAGGGCAACTAATGAAAAACTGTTTTTT. V and J are TRBV2 and TRBJ1-4; 8 bases are shared with TRBD1. The trim removed 6 bases at V and 0 bases at J, leaving 3 bases unmatched. This CDR3 has 15 amino acids. Germline CDR1 reads SNHLY; CDR2 reads FYNNEI.

The J gene is TRBJ1-1, the V gene TRBV2; 7 nucleotides align to TRBD1. Germline V gene sequence: CDR1 SNHLY, CDR2 FYNNEI. There are 12 residues in the CDR3. Trimming removed 5 bases from V and 5 bases from J; junction bases left unmatched: 2. The CDR3 region has the DNA TGTGCCAGCAGTTTCAGGGGGACTGAAGCTTTCTTT. This encodes CASSFRGTEAFF.

V and J are TRBV5-8 and TRBJ1-6; no clear D. Germline V CDR1 and CDR2: SGHTS, YDEGEE. The CDR3 spans 12 residues. Trimming took off 3 bases at V and 6 bases at J, with 4 bases between the two ends. The CDR3 DNA reads as TGTGCCAGCAGCTCATCTAATTCACCCCTCCACTTT. As protein: CASSSSNSPLHF.

The rearrangement joins TRBV5-6 to TRBJ2-2; TRBD1 might be the D (5 bases). V was trimmed by 4 bases and J by 6 bases, leaving 19 bases between them. The CDR3 is 16 residues long. Germline V gene data show CDR1 as SGHDT and CDR2 as YYEEEE. The CDR3 DNA sequence: TGTGCCAGCAGCCCAGGTGACATGCAGGGCGCCGGGGAGCTGTTTTTT. Translation: CASSPGDMQGAGELFF. Supplemented by reference TRBV5-6 and TRBJ2-2, the full variable domain reads DAGVTQSPTHLIKTRGQQVTLRCSPKSGHDTVSWYQQALGQGPQFIFQYYEEEERQRGNFPDRFSGHQFPNYSSELNVNALLLGDSALYLCASSPGDMQGAGELFFGEGSRLTVL.

This clone was counted a single time. This rearrangement joins TRBV11-3 to TRBJ2-1; 13 nucleotides line up with TRBD2. CDR1 and CDR2 (germline): SGHNT, YENEEA. The CDR3 consists of 17 residues. V was clipped by 4 bases and J by 8 bases; unmatched bases: 11. The CDR3 DNA reads as TGTGCCAGCAGCTCTAAAACACTAGCGGGAGGGCCCGATGAGCAGTTCTTC. Translation gives CASSSKTLAGGPDEQFF.

The chain employs TRBV4-1 and TRBJ2-7, with TRBD2 matching 7 bases. V lost 4 bases, J lost 1 base, and 7 bases stayed unmatched. The CDR3 extends over 15 amino acids. Germline assignment: CDR1 MGHRA and CDR2 YSYEKL. For the CDR3, the DNA is TGCGCCAGCAGCCCCTCCTCTAGCGGATCCTACGAGCAGTACTTC. This encodes CASSPSSSGSYEQYF.

The chain links TRBV5-1 to TRBJ1-5; D unresolved. This CDR3 contains 14 residues. The V gene lost 0 bases and the J gene lost 3 bases, with 7 bases spanning the gap. Germline V gene data show CDR1 as SGHRS and CDR2 as YFSETQ. Here the CDR3 reads CASSLAGNNQPQHF. The CDR3 DNA is TGCGCCAGCAGCTTGGCCGGGAACAATCAGCCCCAGCATTTT.

This chain links TRBV7-8 with TRBJ1-1; a weak D match, TRBD1 (5 bases). Germline CDR1 is SGHVS and CDR2 is FQNEAQ. There are 13 residues in the CDR3. V was pared by 5 bases and J by 6 bases, with 13 bases between. CDR3 sequence: CASSQRRGPEAFF. The CDR3 DNA reads TGTGCCAGCAGCCAGAGAAGGGGCCCTGAAGCTTTCTTT.

The chain recombines TRBV18 with TRBJ1-3; tentatively, D is TRBD1 (5 bases). V gave up 2 bases and J gave up 8 bases, with 7 bases separating them. Germline CDR1 and CDR2: KGHSH and LQKENI. This CDR3 contains 12 residues. The CDR3 is CASSPAGDTIYF. The CDR3 nucleotides read TGTGCCAGCTCACCAGCGGGGGACACCATATATTTT.

J is TRBJ2-1 and V is TRBV7-2, with D perhaps TRBD1 (6 bases). Between the trimmed V and J ends, which lost 2 bases and 7 bases, there was a span of 18 bases. Germline V gene sequence: CDR1 SGHTA, CDR2 FQGNSA. The CDR3 contains 16 residues. The CDR3 DNA reads as TGTGCCAGCAGCTTATACAGAGTAGCAGGGGTGAATGAGCAGTTCTTC. Its translation is CASSLYRVAGVNEQFF.

This chain joins TRBV4-2 and TRBJ2-3; TRBD2 is a possible D gene (7 bases). Trimming shortened V by 1 base and J by 0 bases, and 20 bases separated the two germline ends. Germline CDR1 LGHNA, CDR2 YNFKEQ. The CDR3 is 19 residues long. CDR3 DNA sequence: TGTGCCAGCAGCCAAGTTTTTAGGGGGGGAGCAGGTAGCACAGATACGCAGTATTTT. This gives the protein CASSQVFRGGAGSTDTQYF.

The J gene is TRBJ1-1, the V gene TRBV28, with D maybe TRBD1 (5 bases). Trimming pared 4 bases from V and 3 bases from J, leaving 15 bases between. The CDR3 sequence is 15 residues long. The V gene's germline CDR1 is MDHEN and CDR2 SYDVKM. The DNA for the CDR3 is TGTGCCAGCAGTTCTCCGGGAGGGGTCTACACTGAAGCTTTCTTT. Protein product: CASSSPGGVYTEAFF.

CDR3 sequence (DNA): TGTGCCAGCAGCGTAGCTACAGGGAACTCTAACTATGGCTACACCTTC. Its translation is CASSVATGNSNYGYTF. The chain has TRBV9 and TRBJ1-2; a weak D match, TRBD1 (6 bases). This CDR3 has 16 residues. Germline CDR1 is SGDLS and CDR2 is YYNGEE. Trimming pared 0 bases from V and 0 bases from J, leaving 12 bases between.

Turning to this clone: A read error may account for a junction end that differs from germline. V usage is TRBV5-5 and J usage is TRBJ2-1, with 9 nucleotides matching TRBD2. Germline V gene lookup returns CDR1 SGHKS and CDR2 YYEKEE (reference sequence). The CDR3 runs 15 residues. The CDR3 DNA follows: TGTGCCAGCAGCTTGTTAGCGGGGGACTACAGTGAGCAGTTCTTC. It is translated as CASSLLAGDYSEQFF.